This TCR beta chain was sequenced during a study of T cell repertoires in cytomegalovirus infection. Study-wide background: Public TCR beta signature analysis indicated the presence of both CMV infection and matching HLA type.

TCRdb recomputed calls from the reads with MiXCR, one row per CDR3 protein. The sample records approximately 700,000 distinct CDR3 sequences, under 40% being singletons. General study results and limits: Summed public TCR beta family frequency identified CMV carriers bearing the relevant HLA. CMV-specific HLA-C-restricted TCR beta clonotypes dominated the ex vivo response.

Regarding this clonotype: Its antigen is not identified.

The V end was cut by 8 bases, the J end by 7 bases, with 15 bases between. The CDR3 runs to 13 residues. Germline CDR1 is GTSNPN and CDR2 is SVGIG (reference sequence). The receptor was isolated from a human donor in good health (CMV status not recorded). Some clones in this sample may be carry-over from other donors' samples. The chain carries TRBV30 and TRBJ1-6, with TRBD1 as a possible D gene (6 bases). The sequenced material came from PBMCs. Here the CDR3 reads CAPNPGANSPLHF. The CDR3 DNA reads as TGTGCCCCAAATCCAGGGGCCAATTCACCCCTCCACTTT.